This paragraph reports one TCR beta chain. How the authors handled the data: Amplification of reference gene primers provided the estimated nucleated cell counts. Profiled with immunoSEQ multiplex PCR; TCRdb holds only in-frame clones, not every one. Clone size and the V and J calls come from that table; the DNA yielded D and trimming. The repertoire has a few hundred thousand clones, 88% of them found once; the top ten carry 0.9% to 1%. The data originate from a study of blood T cell repertoires in COVID-19. Looking at the study overall: COVID-19 samples, acute and convalescent, were from the United States, Italy and Spain. From T cells, B-cell-depleted T cells, or PBMCs came the material, which was cDNA or gDNA.

The CDR3 covers 19 residues. Germline trimming cut 10 bases from V and 0 bases from J; bases unmatched to any gene: 15. Germline CDR1 reads SGDLS; CDR2 reads YYNGEE. Source material: peripheral blood. This rearrangement joins TRBV9 to TRBJ2-1; 14 bases align to TRBD2. The TCR originated in a woman between 35 and 50 years old who had recovered from COVID-19. The CDR3: CAGLQPGLAGARSYNEQFF. The CDR3 DNA is TGTGCCGGGCTACAACCGGGACTAGCGGGGGCCCGCTCCTACAATGAGCAGTTCTTC.